This TCR beta chain was retrieved from a study of Tregs in tolerant kidney transplant recipients. The study's findings and limits: Some patients' samples used different primers over time, so nucleotide sequences weren't comparable. Expanding Tregs on activated donor B cells appeared to best identify donor-specific TCRbeta clones.

With respect to this clone: Its cognate antigen is unknown.

Unstimulated Tregs (CD4+CD25+CD127-) and CD4+CD25- non-Tregs were sorted from PBMCs. Germline V gives CDR1 SNHLY, CDR2 FYNNEI. Trimming shortened V by 4 bases and J by 3 bases, and 16 bases separated the two germline ends. This CDR3 comprises 15 residues. The data were produced by immunoSEQ multiplex PCR, yet TCRdb's version contains in-frame clones alone and is incomplete. Seen here are roughly 64,000 clones, 95% to 98% observed once, and the top ten hold 0.34%. This sample comprised Tregs from blood, obtained before the transplant. The clonotype was recovered from a human donor who received a combined kidney and bone marrow transplant. This chain joins TRBV2 and TRBJ2-7, with D perhaps matching TRBD1 (6 bases). The CDR3 nucleotides read TGTGCCAGCAGTGTCGGGTGGACAGATGTCTACGAGCAGTACTTC. This translates into CASSVGWTDVYEQYF.